The following is a T cell receptor beta chain sequence with its context. The sample is drawn from a study of shared clonotypes between healthy human individuals. Sequencing used immunoSEQ multiplex PCR; TCRdb keeps in-frame clones, though not all of them. The profile shows 600,000 to 750,000 clones, about 90% of them singletons. The germline V gene has CDR1 SGHRS and CDR2 YFSETQ. CDR3 length: 14 amino acids. Trimming removed 4 bases from V and 7 bases from J; junction bases left unmatched: 9. The chain joins TRBV5-1 to TRBJ2-7, with 9 bases fitting TRBD1. The sequencing input was memory CD8+ T cells from PBMCs. Described subset: CD45RO+ cells pooled with CCR7-negative TemRA cells. This sequence was found in a man aged 18 to 29 in good health. Some clones in this sample may be carry-over from other donors' samples. As DNA, the CDR3 is TGCGCCAGCAGCCCCGGGACAGGGTTATGGGAGCAGTACTTC. Amino acid sequence: CASSPGTGLWEQYF. The full variable domain, completed using reference TRBV5-1 and TRBJ2-7, is KAGVTQTPRYLIKTRGQQVTLSCSPISGHRSVSWYQQTPGQGLQFLFEYFSETQRNKGNFPGRFSGRQFSNSRSEMNVSTLELGDSALYLCASSPGTGLWEQYFGPGTRLTVT.